A single sample gave rise to the 15 T cell receptor beta chains below, sequenced in a study of T-cell memory formation after mild COVID-19. MiXCR was run by TCRdb on the 5' RACE reads, yielding one entry per CDR3 protein. The data show approximately 46,000 distinct CDR3 sequences, 5.5% to 8.5% seen once. The sample consisted of PBMCs or a T cell subset sorted from them (not recorded which). These receptor sequences come from an adult who had mild COVID-19 (a few samples of this study predate the infection). Cell type and time point are not known.

The gene calls are TRBV7-3 and TRBJ2-1; possible D gene TRBD2, 5 bases. CDR1 is SGHTA, CDR2 FQGTGA, per germline. The V end was cut by 0 bases, the J end by 6 bases, with 15 bases between. CDR3 length: 16 amino acids. The CDR3 region is CASSLTPSGMVNEQFF. CDR3 in DNA: TGTGCCAGCAGCTTAACGCCGAGCGGTATGGTCAATGAGCAGTTCTTC.

The chain joins TRBV5-4 to TRBJ2-6, with D perhaps matching TRBD2 (6 bases). The CDR3 covers 17 residues. V dropped 2 bases and J dropped 0 bases, with 12 bases sitting between them. In germline, CDR1 is SGHNT, CDR2 YYREEE (reference sequence). CDR3 in DNA: TGTGCCAGCAGCTTTAAGGCGGGGATCTCTGGGGCCAACGTCCTGACTTTC. Residues: CASSFKAGISGANVLTF.

The chain links TRBV11-2 to TRBJ1-5; D remains ambiguous. The CDR3 extends over 16 amino acids. The germline gives CDR1 SGHAT, CDR2 FQNNGV. Trimming took 1 base from V and 0 from J, leaving 10 bases between them. The CDR3 loop reads CASSLVPGNSNQPQHF. CDR3 DNA sequence: TGTGCCAGCAGCTTAGTTCCCGGGAATAGCAATCAGCCCCAGCATTTT.

This clonotype has at least ten counts. The gene calls are TRBV7-9 and TRBJ2-3; TRBD2 matches at 9 bases. The V segment lost 4 bases and the J segment 5 bases; nucleotides outside the gene matches: 22. The germline V gene encodes CDR1 SEHNR and CDR2 FQNEAQ (reference sequence). This CDR3 contains 20 residues. This CDR3 is CASSSRIGGRSGSRGDTQYF. In DNA, the CDR3 is TGTGCCAGCAGCTCTCGGATTGGAGGGCGTAGCGGGAGTAGAGGAGATACGCAGTATTTT. The full variable domain, rest sourced from reference TRBV7-9 and TRBJ2-3, is DTGVSQNPRHKITKRGQNVTFRCDPISEHNRLYWYRQTLGQGPEFLTYFQNEAQLEKSRLLSDRFSAERPKGSFSTLEIQRTEQGDSAMYLCASSSRIGGRSGSRGDTQYFGPGTRLTVL.

In this sample, this clonotype turned up a few times. The rearrangement uses TRBV30 and TRBJ2-5; 13 positions match TRBD2. The V segment lost 3 bases and the J segment 4 bases; nucleotides outside the gene matches: 2. CDR1 and CDR2 from the germline V gene are GTSNPN and SVGIG (reference sequence). The CDR3 consists of 14 residues. CDR3 in amino acids: CAWRGTSGIETQYF. Here the CDR3 DNA reads TGTGCCTGGAGAGGGACTAGCGGGATAGAGACCCAGTACTTC.

Only a few counts were recorded for this clonotype. The V and J genes are TRBV18 and TRBJ2-7; 9 bases match TRBD1. This CDR3 region has 16 residues. The J segment lost 2 bases and the V segment lost 6 bases, leaving 11 bases of the junction unmatched. In germline, CDR1 is KGHSH, CDR2 LQKENI. The CDR3 loop reads CASSLRAGTGTYEQYF. CDR3 nucleotides: TGTGCCAGCTCCCTACGAGCCGGGACAGGGACCTACGAGCAGTACTTC. Full variable domain (remainder filled in from reference TRBV18 and TRBJ2-7): NAGVMQNPRHLVRRRGQEARLRCSPMKGHSHVYWYRQLPEEGLKFMVYLQKENIIDESGMPKERFSAEFPKEGPSILRIQQVVRGDSAAYFCASSLRAGTGTYEQYFGPGTRLTVT.

This clonotype came up a few times. The CDR3 bases are TGTGCCAGCAGCCTAAGACAGGGGAACAACTATGGCTACACCTTC. It translates to CASSLRQGNNYGYTF. The chain employs TRBV7-9 and TRBJ1-2; 8 bases are a match to TRBD1. The V segment lost 5 bases and the J segment 2 bases; nucleotides outside the gene matches: 7. Germline CDR1 and CDR2: SEHNR and FQNEAQ (reference sequence). The CDR3 totals 15 residues. The complete variable domain, with remaining parts taken from reference TRBV7-9 and TRBJ1-2, reads DTGVSQNPRHKITKRGQNVTFRCDPISEHNRLYWYRQTLGQGPEFLTYFQNEAQLEKSRLLSDRFSAERPKGSFSTLEIQRTEQGDSAMYLCASSLRQGNNYGYTFGSGTRLTVV.

This rearrangement joins TRBV6-5 to TRBJ2-5; 7 bases agree with TRBD1. CDR1 and CDR2 from the germline V gene are MNHEY and SVGAGI. The J segment lost 5 bases and the V segment lost 2 bases, leaving 8 bases of the junction unmatched. This CDR3 is 15 amino acids long. This chain's CDR3 is CASSYGTATRETQYF. DNA of the CDR3: TGTGCCAGCAGTTACGGGACAGCCACACGGGAGACCCAGTACTTC.

The chain recombines TRBV4-3 with TRBJ2-7, with TRBD2 matching over 7 bases. Germline values: CDR1 LGHNA, CDR2 YSLEER. The V gene end was trimmed by 0 bases and the J gene end by 3 bases; junction bases not matched to a gene: 5. The CDR3 extends over 15 amino acids. CDR3 loop: CASSQDTRTSYEQYF. CDR3 nucleotides: TGCGCCAGCAGCCAAGATACCCGGACTAGCTACGAGCAGTACTTC.

This clonotype was detected ten times or more. The chain joins TRBV6-5 to TRBJ2-7, with D unclear. Per germline, CDR1 MNHEY and CDR2 SVGAGI. The CDR3 is 12 residues long. Trimming removed 5 bases at V and 2 bases at J, with 7 bases between. The CDR3 reads CASSRDTYEQYF. For the CDR3, the DNA is TGTGCCAGCAGTCGCGACACCTACGAGCAGTACTTC.

This clonotype showed up many times. The chain uses TRBV12-3 or TRBV12-4 and TRBJ1-6; D possibly corresponds to TRBD1 (5 bases). The CDR3 has 15 amino acids. V dropped 3 bases and J dropped 11 bases, with 17 bases sitting between them. The CDR3: CASSLGDPKLAPLHF. Here the CDR3 DNA reads TGTGCCAGCAGTTTGGGGGACCCAAAACTCGCACCCCTCCACTTT.

This clonotype was seen many times. This chain uses TRBV7-3 with TRBJ2-2; D gene uncertain. Looked up from germline, CDR1 is SGHTA and CDR2 is FQGTGA. V was clipped by 1 base and J by 1 base, with 13 bases between them. The CDR3 is 17 amino acids. The CDR3 protein is CASSLKSYAQNTGELFF. CDR3 DNA sequence: TGTGCCAGCAGCTTAAAGAGCTACGCTCAGAACACCGGGGAGCTGTTTTTT.

This clonotype was observed a handful of times. This chain connects TRBV4-3 to TRBJ1-5, with a tentative D call TRBD1 (6 bases). This CDR3 comprises 16 residues. The germline gives CDR1 LGHNA, CDR2 YSLEER. Trimming stripped 0 bases from V and 4 bases from J, with 13 bases between. CDR3 amino acids: CASSQDVRQANQPQHF. The CDR3 DNA reads TGCGCCAGCAGCCAAGATGTGAGACAGGCTAATCAGCCCCAGCATTTT.

This clonotype was observed many times. This chain joins TRBV7-2 and TRBJ2-2, with 10 positions matching TRBD2. Trimming removed 5 bases from V and 2 bases from J; junction bases left unmatched: 8. This CDR3 contains 17 residues. CDR1 and CDR2 from the germline V gene are SGHTA and FQGNSA. The CDR3 sequence: CASSNRRTSGNTGELFF. The CDR3, as DNA: TGTGCCAGCAGCAACCGACGGACTAGCGGTAACACCGGGGAGCTGTTTTTT.

This clonotype was seen at least ten times. The chain is built from TRBV11-2 and TRBJ1-2; D not resolved. CDR1 is SGHAT, CDR2 FQNNGV, per germline. This CDR3 comprises 12 residues. The V gene lost 0 bases and the J gene lost 4 bases, with 3 bases spanning the gap. CDR3 protein: CASSLEVYGYTF. The CDR3 nucleotides are TGTGCCAGCAGCTTAGAGGTCTATGGCTACACCTTC.